The rows below give T cell receptor beta chains drawn from one sample of a study of blood T cell repertoires in COVID-19. Assay used: immunoSEQ multiplex PCR; TCRdb lists only in-frame clones, some missing. The data show about 480,000 clones, 89% seen once. The sample was peripheral blood. The source is a man aged 18 to 30 with COVID-19, enrolled during active disease. Both conserved end residues are part of each CDR3. The order of the fields is V gene, clone size, J gene, D gene, CDR3 protein, CDR3 DNA. A D gene is named only where the DNA matches it firmly. Rows may omit the clone size; those that give it use once, few, many or a size class.

>TRBV6-6|.|TRBJ2-3|.
CASRGVGTLTDTQYF
TGTGCCAGCAGAGGAGTTGGGACTCTCACAGATACGCAGTATTTT
>TRBV5-8|.|TRBJ1-1|TRBD1
CASSRLGQGLIEAFF
TGTGCCAGCAGCCGACTCGGACAGGGACTTATAGAAGCTTTCTTT
>TRBV9|.|TRBJ2-3|.
CASSVAGLHTDTQYF
TGTGCCAGCAGCGTAGCGGGACTCCACACAGATACGCAGTATTTT
>TRBV3-1/TRBV3-2|.|TRBJ1-6|TRBD1
CASSAGTGAGSPLHF
TGTGCCAGCAGCGCCGGGACAGGGGCCGGTTCACCCCTCCACTTT
>TRBV28|.|TRBJ1-5|.
CASMTVNSNQPQHF
TGTGCCAGCATGACAGTAAATAGCAATCAGCCCCAGCATTTT
>TRBV5-4|.|TRBJ1-5|TRBD1
CASSLMDRETGQPQHF
TGTGCCAGCAGCCTCATGGACAGGGAGACAGGGCAGCCCCAGCATTTT
>TRBV7-8|.|TRBJ2-5|.
CASSPRDPTYQETQYF
TGTGCCAGCAGCCCCCGGGATCCGACGTACCAAGAGACCCAGTACTTC
>TRBV11-2|.|TRBJ2-2|TRBD2
CASSSASAGALGELFF
TGTGCCAGCAGCTCCGCCTCAGCGGGAGCTCTCGGGGAGCTGTTTTTT
>TRBV7-8|.|TRBJ1-5|TRBD1
CASSSFTGDLNQPQHF
TGTGCCAGCAGCTCCTTTACAGGGGACCTTAATCAGCCCCAGCATTTT
>TRBV7-8|.|TRBJ2-7|TRBD1
CASSLGQGLEQYF
TGTGCCAGCAGCTTAGGACAGGGCTTAGAGCAGTACTTC
>TRBV18|.|TRBJ1-4|.
CASSPRAPGEGDEKLFF
TGTGCCAGCTCACCACGAGCGCCAGGGGAAGGGGATGAAAAACTGTTTTTT
>TRBV5-1|.|TRBJ1-1|.
CASSLEGQINTEAFF
TGCGCCAGCAGCTTGGAAGGACAGATCAACACTGAAGCTTTCTTT
>TRBV29-1|.|TRBJ2-1|.
CSATASSYNEQFF
TGCAGCGCCACCGCGAGCTCCTACAATGAGCAGTTCTTC
>TRBV11-2|.|TRBJ1-4|.
CASSLRGTNEKLFF
TGTGCCAGCAGCTTAAGGGGGACTAATGAAAAACTGTTTTTT
>TRBV5-8|few|TRBJ1-1|.
CASSWSGNFPEAFF
TGTGCCAGCAGCTGGTCAGGGAACTTCCCTGAAGCTTTCTTT
>TRBV5-1|.|TRBJ2-1|.
CASSLEEVTGNYNEQFF
TGCGCCAGCAGCTTGGAGGAAGTAACCGGGAACTACAATGAGCAGTTCTTC
>TRBV19|.|TRBJ2-6|TRBD1
CASSGQGAGANVLTF
TGTGCCAGTAGCGGACAGGGTGCTGGGGCCAACGTCCTGACTTTC
>TRBV19|.|TRBJ2-2|TRBD2
CASMSLAGVNTGELFF
TGTGCCAGTATGTCCCTAGCGGGGGTGAACACCGGGGAGCTGTTTTTT
>TRBV6-5|.|TRBJ1-3|TRBD1
CASSTGARIYF
TGTGCCAGCAGTACAGGGGCAAGAATATATTTT
>TRBV19|.|TRBJ2-7|.
CASSITGTAFEQYF
TGTGCCAGTAGTATAACCGGGACTGCCTTTGAGCAGTACTTC
>TRBV7-8|.|TRBJ2-5|.
CASSLGQQETQYF
TGTGCCAGCAGCTTAGGACAGCAAGAGACCCAGTACTTC
>TRBV6-2/TRBV6-3|.|TRBJ2-3|.
CASGFATRDTQYF
TGTGCCAGCGGTTTTGCTACGAGAGATACGCAGTATTTT
>TRBV14|once|TRBJ1-4|TRBD1
CASSQNTGGTNEKLFF
TGTGCCAGCAGCCAAAATACAGGGGGCACTAATGAAAAACTGTTTTTT
>TRBV7-9|.|TRBJ2-7|TRBD2
CASSLVGGSEQYF
TGTGCCAGCAGCTTGGTGGGGGGGTCCGAGCAGTACTTC
>TRBV7-6|.|TRBJ2-2|TRBD1
CASSLARPGTGGTGELFF
TGTGCCAGCAGCCTCGCCCGCCCAGGGACAGGGGGTACCGGGGAGCTGTTTTTT
>TRBV6-5|.|TRBJ2-2|.
CASTYENGGRSGLFF
TGTGCCAGCACGTATGAAAACGGAGGACGGTCTGGGCTGTTTTTT
>TRBV10-3|.|TRBJ1-2|.
CAIRAREGAGDYGYTF
TGTGCCATCAGGGCCCGGGAGGGCGCCGGGGACTATGGCTACACCTTC
>TRBV5-4|.|TRBJ2-5|TRBD2
CASSLTSGGAVQTQYF
TGTGCCAGCAGCTTGACTAGCGGGGGGGCTGTACAGACCCAGTACTTC
>TRBV6-5|.|TRBJ2-5|.
CASSPLLGRETQYF
TGTGCCAGCAGCCCCCTGCTAGGTCGAGAGACCCAGTACTTC
>TRBV6-4|.|TRBJ2-1|.
CASSDTLALSYNEQFF
TGTGCCAGCAGTGACACCCTAGCTCTTTCCTACAATGAGCAGTTCTTC
>TRBV29-1|.|TRBJ1-6|.
CSAGEDSPLHF
TGCAGCGCCGGGGAGGATTCACCCCTCCACTTT